A selection of T cell receptor beta chains follows, all from one sample in a study of shared clonotypes between healthy human individuals. The data were produced by immunoSEQ multiplex PCR, yet TCRdb's version contains in-frame clones alone and is incomplete. Of around 2.1 million clones in the sample, about 93% are singletons; the top ten hold more than 1.5%. The sequencing sample was made of naive CD8+ T cells from PBMCs. The receptors were gathered from a young man in good health. Some clones in this sample may be carry-over from other donors' samples. Both conserved end residues are part of each CDR3. Fields, in order: V gene, D gene, clone size, J gene, CDR3 protein, CDR3 DNA. D genes are given only for firm matches. Clone size is shown for a subset of rows, as once, few, many or a class of expanded clone.

>TRBV4-2|-|-|TRBJ1-6
CASSQAKDNSPLHF
TGTGCCAGCAGCCAAGCAAAGGATAATTCACCCCTCCACTTT
>TRBV7-8|-|few|TRBJ1-2
CASSLGDGYTF
TGTGCCAGCAGCTTAGGGGATGGCTACACCTTC
>TRBV7-9|-|-|TRBJ2-7
CASSSTKGEDNEQYF
TGTGCCAGCAGCTCCACCAAGGGCGAGGATAACGAGCAGTACTTC
>TRBV27|-|-|TRBJ2-7
CASSLSQTPSEQYF
TGTGCCAGCAGTTTATCACAAACACCCTCCGAGCAGTACTTC
>TRBV28|-|-|TRBJ2-7
CASSTAWAPGYEQYF
TGTGCCAGCAGTACAGCATGGGCCCCCGGGTACGAGCAGTACTTC
>TRBV7-9|-|-|TRBJ1-2
CASSLDRVLDGYTF
TGTGCCAGCAGCTTAGACAGGGTCCTGGATGGCTACACCTTC
>TRBV6-1|-|-|TRBJ2-7
CASSETGRLPEQYF
TGTGCCAGCAGTGAAACCGGACGGCTCCCCGAGCAGTACTTT
>TRBV7-9|-|few|TRBJ2-2
CASSLGGRTGELFF
TGTGCCAGCAGCTTAGGAGGCAGGACCGGGGAGCTGTTTTTT
>TRBV11-2|-|once|TRBJ2-5
CASSFSGGVQYF
TGTGCCAGCAGCTTCTCCGGAGGGGTCCAGTACTTC
>TRBV7-9|TRBD1|-|TRBJ2-7
CASSLAPRTGAREYF
TGTGCCAGCAGCTTAGCCCCTCGGACAGGGGCGAGGGAGTACTTC
>TRBV27|-|-|TRBJ2-3
CASSSSLPDTQYF
-
>TRBV7-3|TRBD1|-|TRBJ1-1
CASSDRGRGNTEAFF
TGTGCCAGCAGCGACAGGGGCCGGGGGAACACTGAAGCTTTCTTT
>TRBV4-2|TRBD2|once|TRBJ2-2
CASSQDRTSGVIGGELFF
TGTGCCAGCAGCCAGGATAGGACTAGCGGGGTCATCGGCGGGGAGCTGTTTTTT
>TRBV6-1|TRBD2|-|TRBJ2-1
CASKAGLAAYNEQFF
TGTGCCAGCAAGGCGGGACTAGCGGCTTACAATGAGCAGTTCTTC
>TRBV5-8|-|-|TRBJ1-5
CASSHPSGARGNQPQHF
TGTGCCAGCAGTCACCCGTCGGGGGCGCGAGGCAATCAGCCCCAGCATTTT
>TRBV7-9|-|-|TRBJ1-1
CASSLNSGGTEAFF
TGTGCCAGCAGCCTAAACTCGGGGGGCACTGAAGCTTTCTTT
>TRBV11-3|-|-|TRBJ2-1
CASSSPHDGNEQFF
TGTGCCAGCAGCTCCCCTCATGACGGGAATGAGCAGTTCTTC
>TRBV19|TRBD2|few|TRBJ2-7
CASGGLSSYEQYF
TGTGCCAGTGGGGGACTAAGCTCCTACGAGCAGTACTTC
>TRBV12-5|TRBD1|-|TRBJ2-1
CASGDSRGPYNEQFF
TGTGCTAGTGGGGACTCTAGGGGGCCCTACAATGAGCAGTTCTTC
>TRBV5-8|-|-|TRBJ2-7
CASSLRVGYEQYF
TGTGCCAGCAGCTTGCGTGTCGGCTACGAGCAGTACTTC
>TRBV2|TRBD1|-|TRBJ1-2
CASSRGATGDGYTF
TGTGCCAGCAGTAGGGGGGCGACAGGGGATGGCTACACCTTC
>TRBV30|-|-|TRBJ2-2
CAWGPHTGELFF
TGTGCCTGGGGCCCCCACACCGGGGAGCTGTTTTTT
>TRBV2|TRBD1|-|TRBJ1-4
CASREIPGTGGEKLFF
TGTGCCAGCAGGGAGATACCCGGGACAGGGGGGGAAAAACTGTTTTTT
>TRBV6-9|-|-|TRBJ1-2
CAPSFTQGAFYGYTF
TGTGCCCCCTCATTCACCCAGGGAGCCTTCTATGGCTACACCTTC
>TRBV28|TRBD2|-|TRBJ2-1
CASSSRLAGVNEQFF
TGTGCCAGCAGTTCCCGACTAGCGGGAGTAAATGAGCAGTTCTTC
>TRBV10-3|TRBD2|-|TRBJ2-7
CAISGGGSSFGDEQYF
TGTGCCATCAGCGGGGGAGGGTCCAGCTTCGGGGACGAGCAGTACTTC
>TRBV7-9|-|-|TRBJ1-1
CASSPDLNTEAFF
TGTGCCAGCAGCCCGGACCTGAACACTGAAGCTTTCTTT
>TRBV7-9|-|-|TRBJ2-2
CASRGTNTGELFF
TGTGCCAGCAGGGGGACGAACACCGGGGAGCTGTTTTTT
>TRBV19|TRBD2|-|TRBJ2-2
CASSTPGLAKLNTGELFF
TGTGCCAGTAGTACCCCCGGACTAGCTAAACTGAACACCGGGGAGCTGTTTTTT
>TRBV27|-|-|TRBJ2-2
CASSPLGTGGIGELFF
TGTGCCAGCAGTCCTTTGGGGACGGGTGGGATCGGGGAGCTGTTTTTT
>TRBV27|-|once|TRBJ2-7
CASSLGTAYEQYF
TGTGCCAGCAGTTTAGGGACCGCCTACGAGCAGTACTTC
>TRBV28|-|-|TRBJ2-3
CASSPYVTGTITDTQYF
TGTGCCAGCAGTCCCTACGTCACCGGGACAATCACAGATACGCAGTATTTT
>TRBV9|TRBD1|-|TRBJ2-5
CASSPWGRGQQETQYF
TGTGCCAGCAGCCCATGGGGAAGGGGGCAACAAGAGACCCAGTACTTC
>TRBV2|TRBD1|many|TRBJ1-5
CASSDNTGTALPYQPQHF
TGTGCCAGCAGTGATAATACCGGGACAGCTCTCCCCTATCAGCCCCAGCATTTT
>TRBV9|-|-|TRBJ2-7
CASSPSLLGGYEQYF
TGTGCCAGCAGCCCCTCCCTGCTAGGAGGGTACGAGCAGTACTTC
>TRBV9|TRBD2|-|TRBJ2-3
CASSVSGGTDTQYF
TGTGCCAGCAGCGTGAGCGGGGGCACAGATACGCAGTATTTT
>TRBV19|-|-|TRBJ1-1
CASSIVGAANTGAFF
TGTGCCAGTAGTATAGTGGGGGCGGCGAACACTGGAGCTTTCTTT
>TRBV10-3|-|-|TRBJ1-2
CAISQWAAASNYGYTF
TGTGCCATCAGCCAATGGGCAGCAGCTTCTAACTATGGCTACACCTTC
>TRBV28|-|-|TRBJ2-7
CASTGGLSYEQYF
TGTGCCAGCACCGGGGGCCTCTCCTACGAGCAGTACTTC
>TRBV27|-|-|TRBJ2-7
CASSLSAGVSSYEQYF
TGTGCCAGCAGTTTATCGGCAGGGGTGAGCTCCTACGAGCAGTACTTC
>TRBV18|-|-|TRBJ2-7
CASSPSGTGYEQYF
TGTGCCAGCTCACCGTCTGGGACTGGCTACGAGCAGTACTTC
>TRBV27|TRBD1|-|TRBJ1-5
CASSLGQVVQPQHF
TGTGCCAGCAGTCTCGGACAGGTCGTTCAGCCCCAGCATTTT
>TRBV28|-|-|TRBJ2-1
CASSHLGGGSYNEQFF
TGTGCCAGCAGCCACCTCGGAGGCGGCTCCTACAATGAGCAGTTCTTC